The 17 T cell receptor beta chains below come from one sample, sequenced in a study of T-cell reconstitution after alpha-beta-depleted transplantation in children. Unique molecular identifiers were incorporated into the prepared TCRbeta library. TCRdb re-called the PCR reads with MiXCR, one entry per CDR3 protein. The table has about 540,000 distinct CDR3 sequences, about 18% seen once. Sequencing used PBMCs from the stem cell graft donor, obtained from the stem cell graft. Receptor source: a human donor who donated a stem cell graft to a child with acute lymphoblastic leukemia.

The CDR3 reads CASSLSMGARSYNEQFF. CDR3 sequence (DNA): TGTGCCAGCAGCTTAAGTATGGGGGCCCGGTCCTACAATGAGCAGTTCTTC. The chain recombines TRBV7-2 with TRBJ2-1; tentatively, D is TRBD1 (6 bases). There are 17 residues in the CDR3. The germline V gene encodes CDR1 SGHTA and CDR2 FQGNSA. The germline V and J ends were trimmed by 2 bases and 1 base, with 15 bases remaining between them.

This clonotype appeared a few times. The genes are TRBV4-1 and TRBJ2-1; 7 bases match TRBD2. Trimming cost V 0 bases and J 7 bases; bases outside gene matches: 6. CDR1 is MGHRA and CDR2 is YSYEKL in the germline V gene. This CDR3 is 15 amino acids long. The CDR3 sequence: CASSQEGRGWNEQFF. The CDR3, as DNA: TGCGCCAGCAGCCAAGAAGGGAGGGGATGGAATGAGCAGTTCTTC.

The rearrangement joins TRBV18 to TRBJ2-1, with 12 bases identical to TRBD2. With 2 bases clipped from V and 7 bases from J, the junction kept 3 bases outside the gene matches. Germline assignment: CDR1 KGHSH and CDR2 LQKENI. The CDR3 is 15 residues long. CDR3 bases: TGTGCCAGCTCACCAATGACTAGCGGGAGTAATGAGCAGTTCTTC. Residues: CASSPMTSGSNEQFF.

This clonotype was seen only a few times. This sequence joins TRBV5-1 and TRBJ1-1; D gene uncertain. The V end lost 0 bases, the J end lost 10 bases, and 13 bases lay between the germline ends. This CDR3 contains 13 residues. Germline V gene sequence: CDR1 SGHRS, CDR2 YFSETQ. This CDR3 reads CASSLADSLVAFF. CDR3 in DNA: TGCGCCAGCAGCTTGGCGGATTCACTGGTAGCTTTCTTT.

A remark on this clonotype: An end of the junction differs from the germline gene, which may be a read error. The CDR3 protein is CASSLQGRTHF. CDR3 sequence (DNA): TGTGCCAGCAGCCTACAGGGGCGAACACACTTC. The chain has TRBV7-9 and TRBJ1-2; TRBD1 matches at 7 bases. From germline, CDR1 is SEHNR and CDR2 FQNEAQ (reference sequence). The CDR3 is 11 amino acids.

This clonotype was picked up a small number of times. This chain connects TRBV4-1 to TRBJ2-1; 10 positions agree with TRBD2. Looked up from germline, CDR1 is MGHRA and CDR2 is YSYEKL. V shed 4 bases, J shed 5 bases, and the junction held 11 bases outside the gene matches. The CDR3 runs to 17 residues. The CDR3 protein is CASSPESRLAGDNEQFF. CDR3 DNA: TGCGCCAGCAGCCCAGAATCCCGGCTAGCGGGGGACAATGAGCAGTTCTTC.

A few counts support this clonotype. This chain uses TRBV10-3 with TRBJ2-1; D remains ambiguous. Looked up from germline, CDR1 is ENHRY and CDR2 is SYGVKD. Trimming removed 2 bases at V and 4 bases at J, with 12 bases between. CDR3 length equals 15 residues. The CDR3 sequence: CAISEPGGPYNEQFF. CDR3 coding DNA: TGTGCCATCAGTGAGCCGGGCGGACCTTACAATGAGCAGTTCTTC.

The V call is TRBV27, the J call TRBJ2-1; 11 bases match TRBD2. The CDR3 totals 14 residues. V trimming: 5 bases; J trimming: 8 bases; junction bases outside the gene matches: 5. Germline V lookup: CDR1 MNHEY, CDR2 SMNVEV (reference sequence). The CDR3, as DNA: TGTGCCAGCAGTGGGACTAGCGGATATTATGAGCAGTTCTTC. It translates to CASSGTSGYYEQFF.

CDR3 DNA sequence: TGTGCCAGTACTTTGACAGGGGGTGATTACAATGAGCAGTTCTTC. This sequence encodes CASTLTGGDYNEQFF. This chain joins TRBV19 and TRBJ2-1; 9 bases map to TRBD1. CDR3 size: 15 residues. After removal of 7 bases from V and 4 bases from J, the junction contained 8 bases not matched to a gene. Looked up from germline, CDR1 is LNHDA and CDR2 is SQIVND (reference sequence).

The rearrangement joins TRBV5-1 to TRBJ2-2; possible D gene TRBD2, 5 bases. V lost 2 bases and J 3 bases, leaving 8 bases between the germline ends. Germline V gene sequence: CDR1 SGHRS, CDR2 YFSETQ. The length of the CDR3 is 14 residues. CDR3 DNA sequence: TGCGCCAGCAGCTTCGAGGGTTACACCGGGGAGCTGTTTTTT. Translated, it gives CASSFEGYTGELFF. The full variable domain, rest sourced from reference TRBV5-1 and TRBJ2-2, is KAGVTQTPRYLIKTRGQQVTLSCSPISGHRSVSWYQQTPGQGLQFLFEYFSETQRNKGNFPGRFSGRQFSNSRSEMNVSTLELGDSALYLCASSFEGYTGELFFGEGSRLTVL.

This clonotype appeared a few times. The chain combines TRBV29-1 with TRBJ1-2, with D possibly TRBD1 on 5 matching bases. V shed 4 bases and J shed 1 base, with 10 bases lying between them. The CDR3 covers 13 residues. Germline loops: CDR1 SQVTM, CDR2 ANQGSEA. CDR3 protein: CSVGDGVNYGYTF. For the CDR3, the DNA is TGCAGCGTTGGGGACGGAGTTAACTATGGCTACACCTTC.

The chain joins TRBV18 to TRBJ1-6; TRBD1 matches at 8 bases. V trimming: 0 bases; J trimming: 9 bases; junction bases outside the gene matches: 13. Germline V gives CDR1 KGHSH, CDR2 LQKENI. The CDR3 has 18 amino acids. This CDR3 is CASSPPWTGRWLPSPLHF. CDR3 DNA sequence: TGTGCCAGCTCACCACCGTGGACAGGGCGGTGGCTGCCTTCACCCCTCCACTTT.

The rearrangement links TRBV7-2 to TRBJ2-3; no clear D. V gave up 0 bases and J gave up 6 bases, with 7 bases separating them. The V gene's germline CDR1 is SGHTA and CDR2 FQGNSA. The CDR3 contains 13 residues. This CDR3 is CASSLAHRDTQYF. The CDR3 bases are TGTGCCAGCAGCTTAGCGCACCGGGATACGCAGTATTTT.

CDR3 coding DNA: TGCAGTGCCGATCGGGCAGGGAGGGAGGGAGAGCAGTACTTC. Amino acid sequence: CSADRAGREGEQYF. V and J are TRBV20-1 and TRBJ2-7; TRBD2 matches at 7 bases. Germline CDR1 and CDR2: DFQATT and SNEGSKA (reference sequence). The V gene end was trimmed by 6 bases and the J gene end by 7 bases; junction bases not matched to a gene: 15. The CDR3 covers 14 residues.

This clonotype was detected a few times. The chain joins TRBV7-9 to TRBJ1-1; D is perhaps TRBD1 (6 bases). With 1 base removed from V and 5 bases from J, the gap between germline ends came to 14 bases. The germline CDR1 and CDR2 sequences are SEHNR and FQNEAQ (reference sequence). This CDR3 contains 15 residues. CDR3 residues: CASSLGTGLRTEAFF. The CDR3 coding sequence is TGTGCCAGCAGCTTAGGAACAGGGTTGAGGACTGAAGCTTTCTTT.

The rearrangement uses TRBV6-1 and TRBJ2-1; 9 bases align to TRBD1. This CDR3 is 15 amino acids long. The junction had 5 bases not matched to a gene; V was cut back by 2 bases and J by 6 bases. Per the germline V gene, CDR1 is MNHNS and CDR2 is SASEGT. CDR3 DNA: TGTGCCAGCAGTGAAACCGGGACAGGGTCCAATGAGCAGTTCTTC. This gives the protein CASSETGTGSNEQFF.

In its sample, this clonotype was seen a few times. This rearrangement joins TRBV29-1 to TRBJ2-2; TRBD1 agrees at 10 bases. In germline, CDR1 is SQVTM, CDR2 ANQGSEA. J gave up 2 bases and V 0 bases, and 3 bases lay outside the gene matches. The CDR3 runs 16 residues. CDR3 nucleotide sequence: TGCAGCGTTGAAGATCCGACAGGGGGCAACACCGGGGAGCTGTTTTTT. The encoded protein is CSVEDPTGGNTGELFF.